The rows below give T cell receptor beta chains drawn from one sample of a study of shared clonotypes between healthy human individuals. TCRdb keeps only in-frame clones here, not all; method: immunoSEQ multiplex PCR. The repertoire holds around 1,900,000 clones, approximately 92% seen once, with about 1.6% in the top ten. The sample taken for sequencing was naive CD8+ T cells from PBMCs. Receptors originate from a young man in good health. Some clones in this sample may be carry-over from other donors' samples. The CDR3 runs from the conserved cysteine through the conserved F or W. Each record gives: V gene, CDR3 length, D gene, CDR3 protein. A D gene is named only where the DNA matches it firmly.

>TRBV9|13|.
CASSIEDVGPQHF
>TRBV19|16|TRBD2
CASSISRLAGYNEQFF
>TRBV5-1|14|TRBD1
CASSSGTGGYEQYF
>TRBV28|14|TRBD1
CASRQGTGGDTQYF
>TRBV10-3|13|.
CAISGSSVGEQYF
>TRBV4-1|14|.
CASSRLGASDEQYF
>TRBV4-1|14|.
CASSQDVVAYEQYF
>TRBV4-2|16|.
CASSQGKGENNYGYTF
>TRBV7-9|13|.
CASSWDHRDEQFF
>TRBV13|15|.
CASSHSGRMNYGYTF
>TRBV2|13|TRBD1
CASSGQGADEQYF
>TRBV27|13|.
CASSLSRDTEAFF
>TRBV10-2|14|.
CASSDARAYNEQFF
>TRBV27|16|TRBD1
CASSLSPGTGAHEQYF
>TRBV9|13|TRBD1
CASSVSGGTEAFF
>TRBV2|18|.
CASSESRSYGVFGETQYF
>TRBV4-3|15|.
CASSQDRRTNYGYTF
>TRBV7-8|16|TRBD2
CASSLTISGGRIEQFF
>TRBV27|14|.
CASSYTAGAAGYTF
>TRBV5-4|13|TRBD1
CASSWDRFNIQYF
>TRBV4-3|16|.
CASSQDLWGTGNTIYF
>TRBV7-9|15|.
CATFRWGRTDYEQYF
>TRBV7-9|16|.
CASSPSPLAGTDEQYF
>TRBV9|15|.
CASSVGAGVRDEQYF
>TRBV9|15|TRBD1
CASSVDQGASRGYTF
>TRBV29-1|15|.
CSVEWASYPSYEQYF
>TRBV16|16|TRBD2
CASSQLRSGNDNEQFF
>TRBV5-6|15|TRBD2
CASSGGRSSYNEQFF
>TRBV28|15|.
CASSLIVRSSYEQYF
>TRBV6-6|15|TRBD2
CASSYGGRGYNEQFF
>TRBV14|13|TRBD2
CASSHSGGNEQFF
>TRBV28|13|.
CASKGGGWETQYF
>TRBV6-5|12|.
CASSVGSYEQYF
>TRBV29-1|13|TRBD1
CSATGALGYGYTF
>TRBV7-9|13|.
CASSLGGAYGYTF
>TRBV6-1|13|.
CASSEGQTYEQYF
>TRBV7-9|16|TRBD2
CASSAGLAGAFNEQYF
>TRBV7-3|18|TRBD1
CASSPTRGDRLKNYGYTF
>TRBV7-9|13|.
CASRSGPQETQYF
>TRBV9|14|.
CASSVAGLSYEQYF
>TRBV10-3|14|.
CAISERNRDDEQFF
>TRBV7-9|12|.
CASSGPGGGYTF
>TRBV9|13|.
CASSVVPNNEQFF
>TRBV4-1|17|.
CASSQDLAKRVYNEQFF
>TRBV7-8|20|TRBD2
CASSPVGPEGLAGGGDTQYF
>TRBV11-2|14|.
CASSLKPSGPEAFF
>TRBV27|14|TRBD1
CASTPTGGSEKLFF
>TRBV19|17|TRBD2
CASSTTSGRLSYNEQFF
>TRBV6-5|14|TRBD1
CASSPGTGGTEAFF